The 19 T cell receptor beta chains given below trace back to one sample, sequenced in a study of tissue T cells after allogeneic stem cell transplantation. Libraries were prepared by immunoSEQ multiplex PCR; TCRdb keeps only in-frame clonotypes and omits some of them. Of around 8,000 clones listed, around 48% were seen once; the top ten hold 7.1%. Specified time point: mouse harvest day 7 after allogeneic transplant. The graft held 10^6 splenic CD5+ T cells and 10^7 T-cell-depleted bone marrow cells. What was sequenced was gut tissue. Every receptor here comes from a female BALB/c mouse given C57BL/6 T cells with graft-versus-host disease after an allogeneic hematopoietic cell transplant.

A word on this clone: Germline and genes: mouse. The CDR3 is cut off 1 residue early in the read; its end comes from the germline J gene. This chain connects TRBV16 to TRBJ2-2; the D is unclear. The V end lost 0 bases, the J end lost 2 bases, and 4 bases lay between the germline ends. Germline loops: CDR1 SGHSA, CDR2 FRNQAP. The CDR3 spans 14 residues. CDR3 protein: CASSLDSNTGQLYF. CDR3 bases read: TGTGCAAGCAGCTTAGACAGCAACACCGGGCAGCTCTAC.

A note on this clone: These gene names are mouse names. The read ends 1 residue shy of where the CDR3 ends; the end is completed using the germline J gene. This sequence joins TRBV3 and TRBJ1-2; TRBD1 matches at 9 bases. The germline CDR1 and CDR2 sequences are SNHLY and FYNGKV (reference sequence). Trimming took 3 bases from V and 4 from J; bases not matched to a gene: 6. The CDR3 extends over 15 amino acids. The DNA read from the CDR3 is TGTGCCAGCAGCTTCGGGACAGGGAAGGGCTCCGACTACACC. Its translation is CASSFGTGKGSDYT. The full CDR3 protein is CASSFGTGKGSDYTF.

On this clone: Genes here carry mouse names. The read is 1 residue too short to cover the CDR3 end, so that end is filled in from the germline J gene. The J gene is TRBJ1-4, the V gene TRBV31; no firm D call. Germline V gene data show CDR1 as GKSSPN and CDR2 as SITVG. V lost 0 bases and J lost 8, with 10 bases in between. The CDR3 consists of 13 residues. CDR3 loop: CAWSLRGMERLFF. The CDR3 DNA, read in part, is TGTGCCTGGAGTCTAAGAGGGATGGAAAGATTATTT. Looking up the rest from reference TRBV31 and TRBJ1-4 gives the full variable domain: AQTIHQWPVAEIKAVGSPLSLGCTIKGKSSPNLYWYWQATGGTLQQLFYSITVGQVESVVQLNLSASRPKDDQFILSTEKLLLSHSGFYLCAWSLRGMERLFFGHGTKLSVL.

A remark on this clone: Mouse names are used for the genes. Read sequence stops 1 residue before the CDR3 end, and the germline J gene provides the missing end. The chain has TRBV3 and TRBJ2-7; 10 bases line up with TRBD2. With 5 bases clipped from V and 4 bases from J, the junction kept 5 bases outside the gene matches. CDR3 length equals 14 residues. Germline V gene data show CDR1 as SNHLY and CDR2 as FYNGKV (reference sequence). The CDR3 DNA, read in part, is TGTGCCAGCAGCCTGACTGGGGGGCCTTATGAACAGTAC. It yields the protein CASSLTGGPYEQY. The CDR3 as a whole reads CASSLTGGPYEQYF.

With respect to this clone: Gene names refer to mouse genes. Read coverage stops 1 residue before the CDR3 terminus; the germline J gene supplies the remainder. The rearrangement uses TRBV31 and TRBJ1-6, with 8 bases that match TRBD1. TRBJ1-6 is flagged as an ORF with uncertain function. With 2 bases clipped from V and 7 bases from J, the junction kept 1 base outside the gene matches. Per the germline V gene, CDR1 is GKSSPN and CDR2 is SITVG. This CDR3 region has 13 residues. This chain's CDR3 is CAWSNRGNSPLYF. CDR3 DNA, as far as it was read: TGTGCCTGGAGTAACAGGGGGAATTCGCCCCTCTAC.

This clone was counted between two and nine times. These gene names are mouse names. The read terminates 1 residue ahead of where the CDR3 ends, so the germline J gene completes it. The V gene is TRBV2, the J gene TRBJ1-2, with 8 bases that match TRBD1. Germline CDR1 is LGHNA and CDR2 is YSYQKL. This CDR3 has 16 amino acids. After removal of 0 bases from V and 2 bases from J, the junction contained 5 bases not matched to a gene. CDR3 loop: CASSQDPGQANSDYTF. The CDR3 DNA, read in part, is TGTGCCAGCAGCCAAGATCCGGGACAGGCGAACTCCGACTACACC.

This clone was found a few times. Gene and germline names: mouse. The read stops 1 residue short of the end of the CDR3; the missing end is completed from the germline J gene. V is TRBV26 and J is TRBJ1-4, with D possibly TRBD1 on 6 matching bases. Trimming shortened V by 3 bases and J by 7 bases, and 12 bases separated the two germline ends. Germline V gives CDR1 KGHPV, CDR2 FQNQEV (reference sequence). The CDR3 has 14 amino acids. The covered CDR3 bases are TGTGCCAGCAGTCTCGGGACAACAGTCGAAAGATTATTT. Amino acids: CASSLGTTVERLF. The full CDR3 reads CASSLGTTVERLFF.

A word on this clone: Gene names refer to mouse genes. The missing CDR3 end, 1 residue past where the read stops, is filled in from the germline J gene. This rearrangement joins TRBV19 to TRBJ2-2, with 10 nucleotides matching TRBD2. The CDR3 has 15 residues. V was clipped by 2 bases and J by 6 bases; unmatched bases: 4. Germline values: CDR1 FNHDT, CDR2 SITEND (reference sequence). The sequenced CDR3 bases are TGTGCCAGCAGTATGACTGGGGGGAGCGCCGGGCAGCTCTAC. Translated: CASSMTGGSAGQLY. The whole CDR3 is CASSMTGGSAGQLYF.

Concerning this clone itself: Gene names are the mouse ones. The read is 1 residue too short to cover the CDR3 end, so that end is filled in from the germline J gene. V is TRBV3 and J is TRBJ2-7; 7 nucleotides match TRBD2. Germline V gene sequence: CDR1 SNHLY, CDR2 FYNGKV (reference sequence). CDR3 size: 14 residues. The J segment lost 2 bases and the V segment lost 2 bases, leaving 3 bases of the junction unmatched. CDR3 in amino acids: CASSLRLGAYEQYF. The DNA read from the CDR3 is TGTGCCAGCAGCTTACGGCTGGGGGCCTATGAACAGTAC.

Concerning this clone itself: The listed genes are named as in mouse. The read gets to within 1 residue of the CDR3 end, and the germline J gene fills in the rest. This chain uses TRBV16 with TRBJ1-2; D not certain. The CDR3 has 12 residues. CDR1 and CDR2 (germline): SGHSA, FRNQAP. Trimming pared 6 bases from V and 1 base from J, leaving 6 bases between. CDR3 residues: CASSLRNSDYTF. CDR3 DNA, as far as it was read: TGTGCAAGCAGTCTCAGAAACTCCGACTACACC.

In its sample, this clone was seen a few times. Each gene name is a mouse one. The read ends 1 residue before the CDR3 terminus; that terminus is restored from the germline J gene. The gene calls are TRBV29 and TRBJ1-1; D remains unclear. CDR1 MSHET and CDR2 SYDVDS come from the germline V gene. V lost 0 bases to trimming and J lost 4 bases, with 3 bases between them. CDR3 length: 12 residues. CDR3: CASSLSGTEVFF. The DNA read from the CDR3 is TGTGCTAGCAGTTTATCCGGCACAGAAGTCTTC.

Only a few counts were recorded for this clone. Gene names and germline match the mouse. The read gets to within 1 residue of the CDR3 end, and the germline J gene fills in the rest. The chain joins TRBV12-2 to TRBJ2-7; a possible D gene is TRBD1 (6 bases). V was trimmed by 4 bases and J by 4 bases, leaving 10 bases between them. CDR1 is SGHLS, CDR2 HYDKME, per germline. The CDR3 consists of 12 residues. This CDR3 reads CASSHTGYEQYF. Partial CDR3 DNA: TGTGCCAGCTCCCATACAGGGTATGAACAGTAC.

On this clone itself: Gene names and germline match the mouse. Read coverage stops 1 residue before the CDR3 terminus; the germline J gene supplies the remainder. The chain employs TRBV3 and TRBJ1-1; 7 bases fit TRBD1. The CDR3 spans 13 residues. Germline V gives CDR1 SNHLY, CDR2 FYNGKV (reference sequence). The ends lost 3 bases at V and 4 bases at J; junction bases unmatched: 2. The part of the CDR3 DNA that was read is TGTGCCAGCAGCTTGACAGGGACCACAGAAGTCTTC. It is translated as CASSLTGTTEVF. The entire CDR3 protein is CASSLTGTTEVFF.

On this clone: Compared with germline, one end of the junction differs, possibly owing to a read error. Mouse gene names and germline throughout. The CDR3 extends 1 residue past the end of the read, so its final part is completed from the germline J gene. The chain is built from TRBV4 and TRBJ2-7, with 10 positions matching TRBD2. The CDR3 has 12 amino acids. Germline CDR1 LGHDT, CDR2 YNNKQL (reference sequence). Here the CDR3 reads CGSGDWGYEQYF. The covered CDR3 bases are TGTGGCAGCGGGGACTGGGGTTATGAACAGTAC.

This clone was detected only once. Genes and germline are mouse. From the germline J gene comes the end of the CDR3, since the read stops 1 residue before it. This rearrangement joins TRBV16 to TRBJ2-5; 8 nucleotides agree with TRBD2. V lost 4 bases to trimming and J lost 4 bases; unmatched junction nucleotides: 4. The CDR3 consists of 14 residues. CDR1 and CDR2 (germline): SGHSA, FRNQAP. The CDR3 is CASSWGGREDTQYF. The sequenced part of the CDR3 DNA is TGTGCAAGCAGCTGGGGGGGGCGCGAAGACACCCAGTAC.

Remarks on this clone: Germline and genes here are mouse. The read terminates 1 residue ahead of where the CDR3 ends, so the germline J gene completes it. The J gene is TRBJ1-3, the V gene TRBV26; the match to TRBD1 covers 8 bases. Per germline, CDR1 KGHPV and CDR2 FQNQEV (reference sequence). This CDR3 is built from 15 residues. V shed 2 bases and J 2 bases; nucleotides not matched to a gene: 2. CDR3 DNA, as far as it was read: TGTGCCAGCAGTCTGGAACAGGGGGCTGGAAATACGCTCTAT. Its protein is CASSLEQGAGNTLY. The entire CDR3 is CASSLEQGAGNTLYF.

Relative to its sample, this clone is medium-sized. Gene names follow the mouse nomenclature. The CDR3 is cut off 1 residue early in the read; its end comes from the germline J gene. This chain links TRBV20 with TRBJ2-1; 9 bases agree with TRBD1. The CDR3 loop spans 15 amino acids. J lost 2 bases, V lost 1 base, and 3 bases had no gene match. Germline CDR1 GFQATS, CDR2 STVNSAI. Partial CDR3 DNA: TGTGGTGCTAGGGGGGACAGGGATTACTATGCTGAGCAGTTC. Encoded protein: CGARGDRDYYAEQF. From start to end, the CDR3 is CGARGDRDYYAEQFF.

In the case of this clone: Gene names denote mouse genes. Here the CDR3 reads CATTGGALYAEQFF. The part of the CDR3 DNA that was read is TGTGCCACGACTGGGGGGGCGCTGTATGCTGAGCAGTTC. The rearrangement uses TRBV19 and TRBJ2-1, with 12 bases lining up with TRBD2. The read terminates 1 residue before the CDR3 end, so the remaining end is supplied by the germline J gene. The V gene end was trimmed by 9 bases and the J gene end by 4 bases; junction bases not matched to a gene: 5. This CDR3 is built from 14 residues. Germline V gene lookup returns CDR1 FNHDT and CDR2 SITEND (reference sequence).

To note about this clone: Gene names and germline refer to mouse. The CDR3 is cut off 1 residue early in the read; its end comes from the germline J gene. The J gene is TRBJ2-5, the V gene TRBV2; D gene ambiguous. This CDR3 has 14 residues. Germline V lookup: CDR1 LGHNA, CDR2 YSYQKL. The germline V and J ends were trimmed by 0 bases and 3 bases, with 7 bases remaining between them. Incomplete CDR3 DNA: TGTGCCAGCAGCCAAGATAGGCAGCAAGACACCCAGTAC. Protein sequence: CASSQDRQQDTQY. The full CDR3 protein is CASSQDRQQDTQYF.